A selection of T cell receptor beta chains follows, all from one sample in a study of neoadjuvant anti-PD-1 for oral cavity cancer. The protocol was immunoSEQ multiplex PCR, while the TCRdb copy is restricted to in-frame clones and leaves out a portion. In the table there are fewer than 90,000 clones, 80% to 90% of which are singletons. The source was PBMCs, collected after nivolumab (anti-PD-1) treatment. These receptors came from a person between 35 and 79 years old with oral cavity squamous cell carcinoma. The CDR3 runs from the conserved cysteine through the conserved F or W. Fields, in order: D gene, V gene, J gene, clone size, CDR3 protein, CDR3 DNA. The D gene is left open where the match is weak. Size values are once, few and many counts, or a class for expanded clones, and some rows have none.

-	TRBV5-1	TRBJ2-5	-	CASSRPGQGGETQYF	TGCGCCAGCAGCCGGCCAGGACAAGGGGGGGAGACCCAGTACTTC
-	TRBV6-1	TRBJ1-1	-	CASSGGLYTEAFF	TGTGCCAGCAGTGGGGGGCTTTACACTGAAGCTTTCTTT
-	TRBV5-1	TRBJ2-3	-	CASSSWGSSTDTQYF	TGCGCCAGCAGCTCGTGGGGATCTAGCACAGATACGCAGTATTTT
-	TRBV19	TRBJ2-1	-	CASSIGAGYNEQFF	TGTGCCAGTAGTATTGGTGCTGGATACAATGAGCAGTTCTTC
-	TRBV27	TRBJ2-1	-	CASSLLSGYNEQFF	TGTGCCAGCAGTTTATTGTCGGGGTACAATGAGCAGTTCTTC
TRBD1	TRBV6-5	TRBJ2-7	-	CASSYTRDSLEQYF	TGTGCCAGCAGTTACACCAGGGACAGTCTCGAGCAGTACTTC
TRBD1	TRBV27	TRBJ1-2	-	CASSLRGQGGYTF	TGTGCCAGCAGTTTAAGGGGGCAGGGTGGCTACACCTTC
-	TRBV7-2	TRBJ1-2	-	CASSPGQVNYGYTF	TGTGCCAGCAGCCCCGGACAAGTCAACTATGGCTACACCTTC
-	TRBV6-5	TRBJ1-4	few	CASGDPRREKLFF	TGTGCCAGCGGTGACCCCCGGCGTGAAAAACTGTTTTTT
-	TRBV15	TRBJ1-2	-	CATSRDQPNYGYTF	TGTGCCACCAGCAGAGATCAACCTAACTATGGCTACACCTTC
TRBD1	TRBV28	TRBJ1-2	-	CASTLGGRSLYGYTF	TGTGCCAGCACCCTAGGGGGCAGGTCGCTCTATGGCTACACCTTC
-	TRBV29-1	TRBJ2-1	-	CSTSEPNEQFF	TGCAGCACCAGCGAGCCGAATGAGCAGTTCTTC
-	TRBV10-3	TRBJ2-7	-	CAIRAGLHISYEQYF	TGTGCCATCAGGGCGGGACTCCATATCTCCTACGAGCAGTACTTC
-	TRBV19	TRBJ1-3	-	CASSSDSAGNTIYF	TGTGCCAGTAGTTCAGACAGCGCTGGAAACACCATATATTTT
TRBD2	TRBV5-1	TRBJ2-5	-	CASSLWGGIQETQYF	TGCGCCAGCAGCCTCTGGGGGGGTATCCAAGAGACCCAGTACTTC
TRBD1	TRBV9	TRBJ2-6	-	CASSPTPGQRSGANVLTF	TGTGCCAGCAGCCCTACGCCGGGACAGCGCTCTGGGGCCAACGTCCTGACTTTC
-	TRBV5-6	TRBJ2-2	-	CASSPDSTGELFF	TGTGCCAGCAGCCCTGACAGCACCGGGGAGCTGTTTTTT
TRBD1	TRBV18	TRBJ1-4	-	CASSPPGQSTPKLFF	TGTGCCAGCTCACCACCGGGACAGTCGACCCCAAAACTGTTTTTT
TRBD1	TRBV4-1	TRBJ2-7	-	CASSQVGTVSYEQYF	TGCGCCAGCAGCCAAGTAGGGACAGTATCCTACGAGCAGTACTTC
-	TRBV7-9	TRBJ2-7	-	CASSSGLATSEQYF	TGTGCCAGCAGCTCCGGACTGGCAACATCGGAGCAGTACTTC
TRBD1	TRBV5-1	TRBJ1-4	-	CASSAQGARNEKLFF	TGCGCCAGCAGCGCCCAGGGGGCGAGGAATGAAAAACTGTTTTTT
TRBD2	TRBV5-1	TRBJ2-5	-	CASSPGTSGIETQYF	TGCGCCAGCAGTCCCGGGACTAGCGGGATTGAGACCCAGTACTTC
-	TRBV7-9	TRBJ2-5	-	CASSLGLEETQYF	TGTGCCAGCAGCTTAGGACTGGAAGAGACCCAGTACTTC
-	TRBV27	TRBJ1-1	-	CASGSGPRHTEAFF	TGTGCCAGCGGGTCTGGACCCAGGCACACTGAAGCTTTCTTT
-	TRBV25-1	TRBJ2-1	-	CASRTGISYNEQFF	TGTGCCAGCCGTACAGGGATATCCTACAATGAGCAGTTCTTC
TRBD1	TRBV18	TRBJ2-7	-	CASSLGQGYEQYF	TGTGCCAGCTCACTAGGACAGGGCTACGAGCAGTACTTC
TRBD1	TRBV4-2	TRBJ2-7	once	CASSQGRQGRNEQYF	TGTGCCAGCAGCCAAGGCCGACAGGGGCGCAACGAGCAGTACTTC
TRBD1	TRBV28	TRBJ1-2	-	CASSSAGTGYPGYTF	TGTGCCAGCAGTTCCGCCGGGACAGGGTATCCTGGCTACACCTTC
TRBD1	TRBV7-7	TRBJ2-5	few	CASSWTGGSQETQYF	TGTGCTAGCAGTTGGACAGGGGGCTCCCAAGAGACCCAGTACTTC
-	TRBV6-1	TRBJ2-7	-	CASRTEFPYEQYF	TGTGCCAGCAGGACAGAGTTCCCCTACGAGCAGTACTTC
-	TRBV6-1	TRBJ1-1	many	CASPTNGFTEAFF	TGTGCCAGCCCTACCAACGGGTTCACTGAAGCTTTCTTT
-	TRBV2	TRBJ2-1	-	CASRAYNEQFF	TGTGCCAGCAGGGCTTACAATGAGCAGTTCTTC
-	TRBV19	TRBJ1-2	-	CASTPGAVYGYTF	TGTGCCAGTACCCCCGGGGCTGTCTATGGCTACACCTTC
TRBD1	TRBV28	TRBJ2-7	-	CASRSTGTGLFEQYF	TGTGCCAGCAGATCAACCGGGACAGGGCTTTTCGAGCAGTACTTC
-	TRBV6-1	TRBJ1-2	-	CASSEPGGGVHGYTF	TGTGCCAGCAGTGAGCCGGGGGGAGGGGTTCATGGCTACACCTTC
TRBD1	TRBV29-1	TRBJ1-1	few	CSGVTGGNTEAFF	TGCAGCGGAGTCACAGGGGGGAACACTGAAGCTTTCTTT
TRBD1	TRBV6-6	TRBJ2-5	-	CASSYVGQGKGETQYF	TGTGCCAGCAGTTACGTGGGACAGGGGAAGGGAGAGACCCAGTACTTC
TRBD2	TRBV5-6	TRBJ2-1	-	CASSWDSGRAYNEQFF	TGTGCCAGCAGCTGGGATAGCGGGAGGGCCTACAATGAGCAGTTCTTC
-	TRBV4-1	TRBJ2-2	-	CASSQEGGANTGELFF	TGCGCCAGCAGCCAAGAGGGCGGTGCGAACACCGGGGAGCTGTTTTTT
TRBD2	TRBV10-3	TRBJ2-7	-	CAISGLTSGSSEQYF	TGTGCCATCAGTGGTCTGACTAGCGGGAGTTCCGAGCAGTACTTC
-	TRBV7-8	TRBJ2-3	-	CASSLQQRDSTDTQYF	TGTGCCAGCAGCTTACAACAACGGGATAGCACAGATACGCAGTATTTT
-	TRBV28	TRBJ2-7	-	CAAGHPTSYEQYF	TGTGCCGCGGGGCACCCGACCTCCTACGAGCAGTACTTC
TRBD2	TRBV10-2	TRBJ2-7	-	CASRGGLADPYEQYF	TGCGCCAGCAGGGGGGGACTAGCGGATCCCTACGAGCAGTACTTC
-	TRBV10-2	TRBJ2-7	-	CASSESLSNRPEQYF	TGCGCCAGCAGTGAGTCGTTATCGAACCGTCCCGAGCAGTACTTC
-	TRBV9	TRBJ1-4	-	CASSVEVGSNEKLFF	TGTGCCAGCAGCGTAGAGGTAGGGAGTAATGAAAAACTGTTTTTT
-	TRBV29-1	TRBJ2-1	-	CSVVAPRGGGEQFF	TGCAGCGTTGTCGCCCCAAGGGGGGGCGGAGAGCAGTTCTTC
-	TRBV7-7	TRBJ2-2	-	CASSLGLAAGAGELFF	TGTGCTAGCAGCTTAGGGCTAGCGGCAGGGGCCGGGGAGCTGTTTTTT
TRBD2	TRBV5-6	TRBJ2-7	-	CASSFTSGTFSYEQYF	TGTGCCAGCAGCTTTACTAGCGGAACCTTCTCCTACGAGCAGTACTTC
-	TRBV27	TRBJ2-1	-	CASSLSPDSSYNEQFF	TGTGCCAGCAGTTTAAGCCCGGACAGTTCCTACAATGAGCAGTTCTTC
TRBD1	TRBV2	TRBJ2-7	medium-sized	CASRGQGSEQYF	TGTGCCAGCAGGGGACAGGGTAGCGAGCAGTACTTC
TRBD2	TRBV7-9	TRBJ2-1	-	CASSLGLAEYNEQFF	TGTGCCAGCAGCTTAGGACTAGCGGAATACAATGAGCAGTTCTTC
TRBD1	TRBV7-9	TRBJ1-1	-	CASSFLSSGQGKGAFF	TGTGCCAGCAGCTTCCTCTCTTCGGGACAGGGAAAGGGTGCTTTCTTT
TRBD1	TRBV28	TRBJ1-5	-	CASSLPRQGNQPQHF	TGTGCCAGCAGTTTACCCCGACAGGGGAATCAGCCCCAGCATTTT
TRBD1	TRBV29-1	TRBJ2-1	once	CSVDRAGGLYNEQFF	TGCAGCGTGGACAGGGCCGGTGGCCTTTACAATGAGCAGTTCTTC
-	TRBV19	TRBJ2-7	-	CASSILWGDEQYF	TGTGCCAGTAGTATTCTGTGGGGGGACGAGCAGTACTTC
TRBD2	TRBV27	TRBJ2-1	-	CASSLSRTSGYNEQFF	TGTGCCAGCAGTTTATCTAGAACTAGCGGTTACAATGAGCAGTTCTTC
-	TRBV6-5	TRBJ2-4	-	CAPRGYEKGFIQYF	TGTGCCCCAAGGGGGTACGAGAAGGGCTTTATTCAGTACTTC
-	TRBV6-1	TRBJ1-4	few	CASSRQATNEKLFF	TGTGCCAGCAGTAGACAAGCAACTAATGAAAAACTGTTTTTT
-	TRBV10-1	TRBJ2-7	-	CASSENLAYEQYF	TGCGCCAGCAGTGAAAACTTAGCCTACGAGCAGTACTTC